This T cell receptor (beta chain) was identified in a study of blood T cell repertoires in COVID-19. As for the study in general: The analysed material was cDNA or gDNA that came from T cells, B-cell-depleted T cells, or PBMCs.

This clone was observed once. Germline V gives CDR1 MNHEY, CDR2 SVGAGI. The CDR3 covers 13 residues. Trimming cost V 9 bases and J 1 base, with 11 bases left between them. Produced via immunoSEQ multiplex PCR; TCRdb's table is partial and in-frame only. The sample yields about 90,000 clones, around 80% seen once. Material for sequencing was peripheral blood. V gene TRBV6-5 combines with J gene TRBJ2-3; no definite D call. The receptor's source is an older man with acute or convalescent COVID-19. The CDR3 coding sequence is TGTGCCAGTGCGAAGCCCGGCACAGATACGCAGTATTTT. Translation gives CASAKPGTDTQYF.